One and the same sample provided the 27 T cell receptor beta chains below, sequenced in a study of OX40 agonist ivuxolimab in advanced cancers. Profiled with immunoSEQ multiplex PCR; TCRdb holds only in-frame clones, not every one. Of some 19,000 clones in the sample, around 90% were seen once. The sequencing here drew on CD4+ or CD8+ T cells sorted from blood, taken in a trial of the OX40 agonist ivuxolimab. Receptors originate from an adult with an advanced solid tumor such as melanoma, head and neck, liver or kidney cancer.

The rearrangement links TRBV19 to TRBJ2-1, with D unclear. The CDR3 consists of 10 residues. Germline CDR1 LNHDA, CDR2 SQIVND (reference sequence). V lost 8 bases and J 15 bases, leaving 14 bases between the germline ends. This CDR3 reads CASGPEYPFF. CDR3 bases: TGTGCCAGTGGGCCAGAGTATCCGTTCTTC.

The V and J genes are TRBV4-3 and TRBJ2-1; D call uncertain. Trimming removed 0 bases at V and 10 bases at J, with 13 bases between. The CDR3 has 14 amino acids. CDR1 is LGHNA and CDR2 is YSLEER in the germline V gene. The CDR3 bases are TGCGCCAGCAGCCAAGATGGGAACCCGGGCGAGCAGTTCTTC. This sequence encodes CASSQDGNPGEQFF.

The chain employs TRBV19 and TRBJ1-5; the D is unclear. The CDR3 has 14 amino acids. The germline V gene encodes CDR1 LNHDA and CDR2 SQIVND (reference sequence). With 4 bases removed from V and 1 base from J, the gap between germline ends came to 8 bases. The CDR3 loop is CASSTGGSNQPQHF. For the CDR3, the DNA is TGTGCCAGTAGTACTGGAGGGAGCAATCAGCCCCAGCATTTT.

CDR3 nucleotide sequence: TGCGCCAGCAGCTTCGGGGTAGGGACAGGGTCCGAGCAGTACTTC. Its protein product is CASSFGVGTGSEQYF. The V call is TRBV4-3, the J call TRBJ2-7; 9 bases line up with TRBD1. CDR3 length equals 15 residues. V dropped 5 bases and J dropped 6; count of bases not matched to a gene: 11. Germline CDR1 reads LGHNA; CDR2 reads YSLEER.

The chain couples TRBV28 to TRBJ1-5; no reliable D call. V shed 4 bases and J shed 4 bases, with 11 bases lying between them. Germline values: CDR1 MDHEN, CDR2 SYDVKM. This CDR3 is 14 amino acids long. CDR3 amino acids: CASSWRGRNQPQHF. CDR3 DNA sequence: TGTGCCAGCAGTTGGCGTGGCAGGAATCAGCCCCAGCATTTT.

The rearrangement uses TRBV6-1 and TRBJ2-7, with 13 bases matching TRBD2. V dropped 4 bases and J dropped 1; count of bases not matched to a gene: 1. Looked up from germline, CDR1 is MNHNS and CDR2 is SASEGT. The CDR3 runs to 15 residues. The CDR3 DNA reads TGTGCCAGCAGTGGACTAGCGGGAGGTTCCTACGAGCAGTACTTC. Amino acids: CASSGLAGGSYEQYF.

The chain has TRBV9 and TRBJ2-5, with D hard to call. Germline values: CDR1 SGDLS, CDR2 YYNGEE. The germline V and J ends were trimmed by 0 bases and 2 bases, with 2 bases remaining between them. The CDR3 has 12 residues. As DNA, the CDR3 is TGTGCCAGCAGCGTAGGGCAAGAGACCCAGTACTTC. Translating gives CASSVGQETQYF. Full variable domain (outside the CDR3, taken from reference TRBV9 and TRBJ2-5): DSGVTQTPKHLITATGQRVTLRCSPRSGDLSVYWYQQSLDQGLQFLIQYYNGEERAKGNILERFSAQQFPDLHSELNLSSLELGDSALYFCASSVGQETQYFGPGTRLLVL.

The chain recombines TRBV18 with TRBJ2-1; 9 positions agree with TRBD1. Trimming cost V 3 bases and J 5 bases; bases outside gene matches: 5. CDR1 KGHSH and CDR2 LQKENI come from the germline V gene. The CDR3 totals 15 residues. The CDR3 sequence is CASSPGTGFHNEQFF. Here the CDR3 DNA reads TGTGCCAGCTCACCCGGGACAGGGTTCCACAATGAGCAGTTCTTC.

This chain uses TRBV28 with TRBJ1-3; D not certain. This CDR3 comprises 14 residues. Germline CDR1 and CDR2: MDHEN and SYDVKM. Trimming left V 6 bases short and J 11 bases short, with 20 bases between. As DNA, the CDR3 is TGTGCCAGCAGCCCCTTGAGAGGCTTTGGGTCCATATATTTT. It encodes CASSPLRGFGSIYF.

V usage is TRBV5-6 and J usage is TRBJ2-2; D is unclear. Germline V gives CDR1 SGHDT, CDR2 YYEEEE. The CDR3 sequence is 15 residues long. V gave up 0 bases and J gave up 1 base, with 7 bases separating them. Written as DNA, the CDR3 is TGTGCCAGCAGCTTGGCCGCGAGGAACACCGGGGAGCTGTTTTTT. Protein: CASSLAARNTGELFF.

The chain couples TRBV2 to TRBJ2-3; the match to TRBD2 covers 10 bases. V was clipped by 6 bases and J by 2 bases; unmatched bases: 5. The CDR3 covers 15 residues. CDR1 is SNHLY and CDR2 is FYNNEI in the germline V gene. The CDR3, as DNA: TGTGCCAGCAGGTGGACTAGCGGCCTCACAGATACGCAGTATTTT. It codes for CASRWTSGLTDTQYF. Complete variable domain (other parts from reference TRBV2 and TRBJ2-3): EPEVTQTPSHQVTQMGQEVILRCVPISNHLYFYWYRQILGQKVEFLVSFYNNEISEKSEIFDDQFSVERPDGSNFTLKIRSTKLEDSAMYFCASRWTSGLTDTQYFGPGTRLTVL.

This clone turned up a few times. This chain joins TRBV19 and TRBJ1-1; unclear D gene. Trimming pared 11 bases from V and 4 bases from J, leaving 2 bases between. This CDR3 region has 8 residues. Germline CDR1 LNHDA, CDR2 SQIVND (reference sequence). The CDR3 sequence is CAVTEAFF. In DNA form, the CDR3 reads TGTGCCGTCACTGAAGCTTTCTTT.

The chain joins TRBV20-1 to TRBJ2-7; a weak D match, TRBD1 (7 bases). Trimming shortened V by 7 bases and J by 2 bases, and 9 bases separated the two germline ends. CDR3 length: 11 amino acids. The germline gives CDR1 DFQATT, CDR2 SNEGSKA (reference sequence). The CDR3, as DNA: TGCAGTGGCGGGACAGCCTACGAGCAGTACTTC. The encoded protein is CSGGTAYEQYF.

The rearrangement uses TRBV9 and TRBJ2-3; TRBD1 is a possible D gene (5 bases). Germline V gene data show CDR1 as SGDLS and CDR2 as YYNGEE. The ends were cut back, 7 bases at V and 6 bases at J, with 6 bases in the middle. This CDR3 has 10 residues. The CDR3 loop is CASAGDTQYF. CDR3 in DNA: TGTGCCAGCGCAGGGGATACGCAGTATTTT.

The V call is TRBV9, the J call TRBJ2-7; tentatively, D is TRBD1 (8 bases). The CDR3 consists of 15 residues. Germline V gene lookup returns CDR1 SGDLS and CDR2 YYNGEE. The V gene lost 4 bases and the J gene lost 2 bases, with 16 bases spanning the gap. The CDR3 loop is CASSHRGGSTYEQYF. In DNA, the CDR3 is TGTGCCAGCAGCCACAGGGGGGGATCAACCTACGAGCAGTACTTC.

The chain recombines TRBV27 with TRBJ2-1, with TRBD2 matching 14 bases. The CDR3 extends over 15 amino acids. In germline, CDR1 is MNHEY, CDR2 SMNVEV (reference sequence). Trimming removed 6 bases from V and 8 bases from J; junction bases left unmatched: 6. The CDR3 nucleotides are TGTGCCAGCAGGCCGGGACTAGCGGGAGAGGATGAGCAGTTCTTC. Translating it yields CASRPGLAGEDEQFF.

The chain is built from TRBV7-8 and TRBJ1-1; no firm D call. Germline lookup yields CDR1 SGHVS and CDR2 FQNEAQ. Trimming took off 1 base at V and 1 base at J, with 7 bases between the two ends. CDR3 length equals 14 residues. The CDR3 DNA reads as TGTGCCAGCAGCTTAGGTCTAGGGAACACTGAAGCTTTCTTT. Protein: CASSLGLGNTEAFF.

The chain carries TRBV19 and TRBJ2-1; TRBD2 matches at 8 bases. Trimming at V came to 3 bases and at J to 7 bases, leaving 8 bases not matched to a gene. There are 15 residues in the CDR3. The germline V gene has CDR1 LNHDA and CDR2 SQIVND (reference sequence). Here the CDR3 reads CASSILAGGANEQFF. The CDR3 DNA follows: TGTGCCAGTAGTATCTTGGCGGGAGGTGCAAATGAGCAGTTCTTC.

The chain couples TRBV19 to TRBJ2-5, with TRBD2 identical over 16 bases. CDR3 length: 17 amino acids. Trimming cost V 6 bases and J 4 bases; bases outside gene matches: 8. Germline loops: CDR1 LNHDA, CDR2 SQIVND (reference sequence). The CDR3 DNA reads TGTGCCAGTAGGATACAGGGACTAGCGGGAGGGCCAGAGACCCAGTACTTC. It specifies CASRIQGLAGGPETQYF.

The J gene is TRBJ1-3, the V gene TRBV11-3; no firm D call. Trimming cost V 4 bases and J 4 bases, with 8 bases left between them. The CDR3 length is 13 residues. The germline gives CDR1 SGHNT, CDR2 YENEEA. The CDR3 here is CASSSGSGNTIYF. The CDR3 DNA follows: TGTGCCAGCAGCTCGGGGTCGGGAAACACCATATATTTT.

By its share, this clone is medium-sized. The chain recombines TRBV28 with TRBJ1-1; D unresolved. The CDR3 runs to 15 residues. Germline V gives CDR1 MDHEN, CDR2 SYDVKM. Trimming removed 3 bases at V and 0 bases at J, with 11 bases between. This CDR3 is CASSFTLGMNTEAFF. The CDR3, as DNA: TGTGCCAGCAGTTTCACCCTTGGGATGAACACTGAAGCTTTCTTT.

The chain employs TRBV19 and TRBJ2-1, with TRBD1 matching 7 bases. The CDR3 covers 15 residues. J gave up 2 bases and V 1 base, and 2 bases lay outside the gene matches. Germline V CDR1 and CDR2: LNHDA, SQIVND (reference sequence). DNA for the CDR3: TGTGCCAGTAGTATAGTAAGGGGGCCCTACAATGAGCAGTTCTTC. Amino acids: CASSIVRGPYNEQFF.

This clone was seen only a few times. The chain recombines TRBV30 with TRBJ1-5; D call uncertain. Germline CDR1 is GTSNPN and CDR2 is SVGIG (reference sequence). The CDR3 has 14 residues. V lost 0 bases, J lost 7 bases, and 13 bases lay in between. The CDR3 sequence is CAWSVHCLGQPQHF. For the CDR3, the DNA is TGTGCCTGGAGTGTACATTGTTTAGGACAGCCCCAGCATTTT.

The chain couples TRBV5-8 to TRBJ1-1; no reliable D call. Germline V lookup: CDR1 SGHTS, CDR2 YDEGEE. CDR3 length equals 14 residues. V was clipped by 4 bases and J by 0 bases, with 10 bases between them. The CDR3, as DNA: TGTGCCAGCAGCCTTCGCGGGGTGAACACTGAAGCTTTCTTT. It encodes CASSLRGVNTEAFF.

The J gene is TRBJ2-7, the V gene TRBV14; D is unresolved. V lost 1 base and J lost 4, with 5 bases in between. The CDR3 loop spans 12 amino acids. Germline V gene sequence: CDR1 SGHDN, CDR2 FVKESK. The CDR3 bases are TGTGCCAGCAGCCAAGTAGCATACGAGCAGTACTTC. The encoded protein is CASSQVAYEQYF.

This chain joins TRBV6-8 and TRBJ1-1, with 8 bases that match TRBD1. CDR1 is MNHGY, CDR2 SAAAGT, per germline. V was clipped by 8 bases and J by 7 bases; unmatched bases: 15. The CDR3 loop spans 15 amino acids. CDR3 sequence reads: CASPERRDRNLEAFF. In DNA form, the CDR3 reads TGTGCCAGCCCGGAACGACGGGACAGGAACCTTGAAGCTTTCTTT.

The chain couples TRBV28 to TRBJ1-3; weak D call: TRBD1 (5 bases). The V gene's germline CDR1 is MDHEN and CDR2 SYDVKM. Trimming stripped 3 bases from V and 0 bases from J, with 9 bases between. The CDR3 is made up of 15 amino acids. The CDR3 loop is CASSFRQPSGNTIYF. DNA for the CDR3: TGTGCCAGCAGTTTTCGACAGCCCTCTGGAAACACCATATATTTT.